The source of this T cell receptor beta chain is a study of blood T cell repertoires in COVID-19 (TCRdb year 2020). Turning to the overall study: Collaborator samples came from the United States, Italy and Spain and covered acute and convalescent phases of COVID-19. The prospective study material was composed of cDNA or gDNA derived from T cells, B-cell-depleted T cells, or PBMCs. Subjects who had been exposed to COVID-19, were actively infected with it, or had recovered from it provided the deeply sampled blood TCRbeta repertoires that made up the dataset. A freely available public database, intended as a resource for researchers studying the immune response to SARS-CoV-2, is where the repertoires were released. Samples came from the ongoing ImmuneRACE study (first 160 participants) plus 1,254 subjects from 6 global collaborators. A de-identified subject ID, COVID-19 status, age in years and sex were almost always included in the sample metadata. HLA class I and class II types, where available, came from metadata supplied by the sample provider rather than from assay-based typing.

What the work shows at the level of the full study, not this receptor alone: The amount of clinical and demographic metadata varied by source and participant and was provided uncurated.

Note on this clone: The antigen this receptor binds is unknown. Base qualities are not recorded, but no much larger clone differs from it by a single base.

Measured from the cysteine to the phenylalanine, the CDR3 is 19 residues long. Only the CDR3 DNA is retained, 57 bases long and in frame from the first base. The junction shows trimming of 3 bases on V and 0 bases on J, and the gene matches do not reach 7 bases of it. Based on the germline V gene, the CDR1 and CDR2 sequences are SGHRS and YFSETQ. The immunoSEQ Assay, a bias-controlled multiplex PCR, was used to amplify TCRbeta CDR3 regions from genomic DNA. Per the source publication's procedure: Within the assay, amplification of reference gene primers was used to estimate how many nucleated cells each sample contained. To quantify the absolute abundance of each unique TCRbeta CDR3 rearrangement, sequence reads were collapsed and filtered. For each sample, productive Simpson clonality was calculated as the square root of Simpson's diversity index over productive rearrangements. TCRdb's version of the immuneACCESS table is confined to in-frame rearrangements and falls short of the full clone set. An unresolved V gene accounts for under half of the shortfall where checked; the remainder is of unknown origin. The V and J calls and clone size are taken from that table; D and trimming were inferred from the DNA. The sample data list 95,000 or so clones, and around 87% of these were observed just once. Roughly 17% of the sample is in the top ten clones.

Whole blood was collected in K2EDTA tubes by collaborating institutions according to the institutions' own protocols. For TCRbeta analysis, collaborators shipped samples as frozen whole blood, isolated PBMCs, or DNA extracted from either of those sample types. Sequenced material: peripheral blood. The TCR was taken from a human donor in a cohort sampled during active COVID-19. The sequence is built from TRBV5-1 and TRBJ2-3, with TRBD2 matching 16 junction bases. Here the CDR3 is given as CASSSPGTSGGGSTDTQYF. The DNA sequence is TGCGCCAGCAGCTCACCCGGGACTAGCGGGGGGGGTAGCACAGATACGCAGTATTTT.